The rows below give T cell receptor beta chains drawn from one sample of a study of shared clonotypes between healthy human individuals. Sequencing used immunoSEQ multiplex PCR; TCRdb keeps in-frame clones, though not all of them. The data show some 2,400,000 clones, with approximately 96% seen just once and approximately 0.13% held by the top ten. Sequencing was performed on naive CD4+ T cells sorted from blood. The receptors derive from a man aged 18 to 35 in good health. Both conserved end residues are trimmed from each CDR3.

CDR3 length	V gene	J gene	CDR3 protein
13	TRBV18	TRBJ1-3	ASSRDMSSGNTIY
13	TRBV5-1	TRBJ1-2	ASSLLRGPNYGYT
12	TRBV5-1	TRBJ1-4	ASSLGGLGEKLF
13	TRBV7-2	TRBJ2-7	ASRVLAGGGYEQY
11	TRBV6-6	TRBJ2-7	ASSYTRDYEQY
12	TRBV6-6	TRBJ2-1	ASSSVHGNNEQF
13	TRBV23-1	TRBJ2-7	ASSQLDSNNYEQY
14	TRBV28	TRBJ2-7	ASSLLPGGSNYEQY
12	TRBV6-5	TRBJ1-1	ASTQTVMNTEAF
12	TRBV18	TRBJ1-2	ASSPGPGSSGYT
12	TRBV4-1	TRBJ2-3	ASSQTENTDTQY
12	TRBV4-1	TRBJ2-1	ASSLRDGDNEQF
14	TRBV7-9	TRBJ2-5	ASSLVIAGGGETQY
14	TRBV5-4	TRBJ2-1	ASSLALAGSYNEQF
13	TRBV5-4	TRBJ2-2	ASSQANGITGELF
15	TRBV9	TRBJ1-6	ASSRDPGTADNSPLH
10	TRBV28	TRBJ2-5	ASSLLTESQY
11	TRBV6-6	TRBJ1-2	ASSFATNYGYT
11	TRBV18	TRBJ1-4	ASSRGQNEKLF
12	TRBV4-1	TRBJ1-5	ASSQGQDNQPQH
12	TRBV18	TRBJ1-2	ASSSLGRGDGYT
12	TRBV30	TRBJ2-5	AWSVNRAQETQY
15	TRBV9	TRBJ2-1	ASSGLLAGESYNEQF
13	TRBV6-5	TRBJ1-1	ASSYSRGMNTEAF
10	TRBV30	TRBJ2-5	ARDRGRETQY
12	TRBV28	TRBJ2-3	ASTEPKIVGTQY
12	TRBV4-3	TRBJ1-1	ASSQVSGGTEAF
14	TRBV10-1	TRBJ2-1	ASSDGGGEGGNEQF
11	TRBV11-1	TRBJ2-5	ASSWDIGETQY
12	TRBV10-3	TRBJ2-7	AISDGKVSYEQY
12	TRBV18	TRBJ2-5	ASSPPNDQETQY
10	TRBV28	TRBJ2-7	ASSSDSYEQY
10	TRBV30	TRBJ2-2	ALRRLSGELF
13	TRBV5-1	TRBJ1-2	ASSLGGGTNYGYT
14	TRBV6-1	TRBJ1-3	ASSDPGTPSGNTIY
14	TRBV7-6	TRBJ2-3	ASSLGLAASTDTQY
13	TRBV7-9	TRBJ2-3	ASSLRRSDTDTQY
12	TRBV7-2	TRBJ2-1	ASSQLGAYNEQF
16	TRBV2	TRBJ2-5	ASSEGGISGGVEETQY